A selection of T cell receptor beta chains follows, all from one sample in a study of blood T cells in healthy people across ages. TCRdb independently ran MiXCR on the 5' RACE reads; one entry per CDR3 protein. In the table there are hundreds of thousands of distinct CDR3 sequences, about 30% of which are singletons. Input material: blood. These receptor sequences come from a woman of 80 years or more in good health. Each CDR3 is given with its conserved first and last residue. D genes are given only for firm matches. Expanded clones get a size class; other rows say once, few or many, or leave the size out.

. TRBJ1-4 TRBV7-9 TRBD1 CASSLGDRDRGEKLFF TGTGCCAGCAGCTTAGGGGACCGGGACAGAGGTGAAAAACTGTTTTTT
many TRBJ2-5 TRBV7-2 TRBD1 CASSLARGQETQYF TGTGCCAGCAGTTTGGCCAGGGGGCAAGAGACCCAGTACTTC
once TRBJ2-1 TRBV20-1 . CSARGGGREMSSYNEQFF TGCAGTGCTAGAGGAGGAGGAAGGGAGATGAGCTCCTACAATGAGCAGTTCTTC
. TRBJ2-1 TRBV4-2 TRBD1 CASSQDPGQATSTLDEQFF TGTGCCAGCAGCCAAGATCCGGGACAGGCAACTTCTACATTAGATGAGCAGTTCTTC
few TRBJ1-1 TRBV6-1 . CASLQLLNTEAFF TGTGCCAGCCTACAACTCCTGAACACTGAAGCTTTCTTT
. TRBJ2-7 TRBV6-1 . CATVQDYEQYF TGTGCCACGGTACAGGACTACGAGCAGTACTTC
many TRBJ2-1 TRBV5-5 TRBD1 CASNLGQEYNEQFF TGTGCCAGCAACCTGGGACAGGAATACAATGAGCAGTTCTTC
. TRBJ1-5 TRBV19 . CASSMARARSESNQPQHF TGTGCCAGTAGTATGGCCAGGGCGAGATCAGAAAGCAATCAGCCCCAGCATTTT
many TRBJ2-1 TRBV6-1 . CAAGLTWNEQFF TGTGCCGCGGGGCTTACTTGGAATGAGCAGTTCTTC
many TRBJ2-7 TRBV7-9 . CASSLGIQGSSHEQYF TGTGCCAGCAGCTTAGGGATCCAGGGGAGTTCCCACGAGCAGTACTTC
many TRBJ1-2 TRBV12-3/TRBV12-4 TRBD1 CASRKAGGVPAGYTF TGTGCCAGCAGGAAAGCAGGGGGCGTTCCTGCTGGCTACACCTTC
many TRBJ2-1 TRBV7-7 . CASSPVRGSEQFF TGTGCCAGCAGCCCCGTCCGAGGAAGTGAGCAGTTCTTC
many TRBJ2-4 TRBV6-5 TRBD1 CASRGGHLAKNIQYF TGTGCCAGCAGAGGGGGCCACCTAGCCAAAAACATTCAGTACTTC
many TRBJ1-2 TRBV5-4 TRBD1 CASTPGTGTNYGYTF TGTGCCAGCACCCCCGGGACAGGAACTAACTATGGCTACACCTTC
many TRBJ2-1 TRBV7-7 . CASSLGQTSRNEQFF TGTGCTAGCAGCTTAGGTCAAACTAGCAGGAATGAGCAGTTCTTC
many TRBJ1-2 TRBV3-1 . CASSQGWGKGGYTF TGTGCCAGCAGCCAAGGATGGGGAAAGGGTGGCTACACCTTC
many TRBJ2-1 TRBV10-3 TRBD2 CAISEILAGALYNEQFF TGTGCCATCAGTGAGATTCTAGCGGGGGCCTTATACAATGAGCAGTTCTTC
. TRBJ1-5 TRBV20-1 . CGARLGAYSNQPQHF TGCGGTGCTAGATTGGGAGCGTATAGCAATCAGCCCCAGCATTTT
many TRBJ1-1 TRBV7-2 . CASTPRGLSGTEAFF TGTGCCAGCACCCCGAGAGGGCTGAGTGGGACTGAAGCTTTCTTT
many TRBJ2-3 TRBV28 . CASSTGERRLTDTQYF TGTGCCAGCAGTACCGGGGAGAGGCGGCTCACAGATACGCAGTATTTT
many TRBJ2-7 TRBV3-1 TRBD1 CASSQGRRGLGEQYF TGTGCCAGCAGCCAAGGCCGCAGGGGGCTGGGCGAGCAGTACTTC
many TRBJ2-5 TRBV6-1 . CASSAVGETQYF TGTGCCAGCAGTGCCGTTGGGGAGACCCAGTACTTC
. TRBJ2-5 TRBV20-1 . CSADRGLREAQYF TGCAGTGCGGACAGGGGATTGCGGGAGGCCCAGTACTTC
few TRBJ1-3 TRBV7-2 TRBD1 CASRKPGQGNTIYF TGTGCCAGCAGAAAACCGGGACAGGGAAACACCATATATTTT
many TRBJ1-2 TRBV3-1 . CASSQGGREEGYTF TGTGCCAGCAGCCAAGGTGGCAGGGAAGAAGGCTACACCTTC
many TRBJ2-3 TRBV27 TRBD2 CASMGGGSDTQYF TGTGCCAGCATGGGCGGGGGGTCAGATACGCAGTATTTT
many TRBJ2-4 TRBV14 . CASSQVEAAGKNIQYF TGTGCCAGCAGCCAAGTCGAGGCAGCGGGCAAAAACATTCAGTACTTC
many TRBJ2-3 TRBV9 . CASSVGVSGNTDTQYF TGTGCCAGCAGCGTAGGAGTTAGCGGAAACACAGATACGCAGTATTTT
. TRBJ1-2 TRBV3-1 . CASSQAQTARGYTF TGTGCCAGCAGCCAAGCTCAGACAGCGCGTGGCTACACCTTC
many TRBJ2-5 TRBV20-1 . CSARDPTRETQYF TGCAGTGCTAGAGATCCTACTCGAGAGACCCAGTACTTC
many TRBJ2-3 TRBV10-3 TRBD1 CAISESAQGAGTDTQYF TGTGCCATCAGTGAGTCAGCCCAGGGGGCTGGGACAGATACGCAGTATTTT
many TRBJ1-2 TRBV20-1 TRBD1 CSARGIRGLGDYGYTF TGCAGTGCTAGGGGTATCAGGGGGCTGGGCGACTATGGCTACACCTTC
. TRBJ2-3 TRBV6-1 TRBD2 CASRGLADSTDTQYF TGTGCCAGCAGAGGACTAGCGGACAGCACAGATACGCAGTATTTT
many TRBJ2-5 TRBV4-1 TRBD1 CASSQEDRGQTQYF TGCGCCAGCAGCCAAGAGGACAGGGGACAGACCCAGTACTTC
few TRBJ1-4 TRBV28 TRBD1 CASSFSGQGREKLFF TGTGCCAGCAGTTTTTCCGGACAGGGGAGAGAAAAACTGTTTTTT
. TRBJ1-2 TRBV30 . CAWSVRVQADYGYTF TGTGCCTGGAGTGTACGCGTACAGGCGGACTATGGCTACACCTTC
few TRBJ2-5 TRBV19 . CASSIVRQETQYF TGTGCCAGTAGTATAGTCCGTCAAGAGACCCAGTACTTC
. TRBJ2-2 TRBV12-3/TRBV12-4 . CASRPRGRTRLGELFF TGTGCCAGCAGACCCCGGGGACGGACCCGGCTCGGGGAGCTGTTTTTT
many TRBJ2-3 TRBV7-3 TRBD2 CASSLGGGAVYYTDTQYF TGTGCCAGCAGCTTGGGCGGGGGGGCCGTGTACTATACAGATACGCAGTATTTT
many TRBJ2-7 TRBV27 . CASSLRENYEQYF TGTGCCAGCAGTTTACGGGAAAACTACGAGCAGTACTTC
many TRBJ2-3 TRBV30 . CASVPRTDTQYF TGTGCCAGCGTCCCCCGCACAGATACGCAGTATTTT
many TRBJ2-1 TRBV7-2 . CASSASSDQGNEQFF TGTGCCAGCAGCGCCTCTTCAGATCAGGGCAATGAGCAGTTCTTC
many TRBJ2-3 TRBV20-1 . CSARLTSTDTQYF TGCAGTGCTAGATTGACTAGCACAGATACGCAGTATTTT
few TRBJ1-2 TRBV20-1 TRBD1 CSARFRTGKADYGYTF TGCAGTGCCAGGTTTAGGACAGGGAAGGCTGACTATGGCTACACCTTC
many TRBJ2-7 TRBV7-6 TRBD1 CASSPRTGWGDEQYF TGTGCCAGCAGCCCTCGGACAGGATGGGGCGACGAGCAGTACTTC
. TRBJ2-7 TRBV9 . CASSVGVNSYEQYF TGTGCCAGCAGCGTAGGCGTCAACTCCTACGAGCAGTACTTC
many TRBJ2-5 TRBV6-2/TRBV6-3 . CASKGPDQETQYF TGTGCCAGTAAGGGACCAGATCAAGAGACCCAGTACTTC
few TRBJ1-1 TRBV6-2/TRBV6-3 TRBD1 CASSDGTAMNTEAFF TGTGCCAGCAGTGACGGGACAGCTATGAACACTGAAGCTTTCTTT
. TRBJ2-3 TRBV7-2 . CASSPVGTHTDTQYF TGTGCCAGCAGCCCGGTCGGGACACACACAGATACGCAGTATTTT
many TRBJ2-7 TRBV6-1 . CASGRDLLEQYF TGTGCCAGCGGCCGAGACCTACTGGAGCAGTACTTC
. TRBJ2-7 TRBV20-1 . CSAGKDYGDHEQYF TGCAGTGCCGGCAAGGACTATGGGGACCACGAGCAGTACTTC
many TRBJ1-1 TRBV5-1 TRBD1 CASSPGTVNTEAFF TGTGCCAGCAGTCCGGGGACAGTCAACACTGAAGCTTTCTTT
. TRBJ1-5 TRBV7-2 . CASSSQGLGQPQHF TGTGCCAGCAGCTCACAGGGATTGGGGCAGCCCCAGCATTTT
few TRBJ2-2 TRBV21-1 . CASSKARKGSTGELFF TGTGCCAGCAGCAAAGCGAGAAAGGGCTCAACCGGGGAGCTGTTTTTT
many TRBJ2-7 TRBV18 . CASSPIQGDEQYF TGTGCCAGCTCCCCGATACAGGGCGACGAGCAGTACTTC
many TRBJ2-7 TRBV9 . CASSADKTGNYEQYF TGTGCCAGCAGCGCGGATAAGACAGGAAACTACGAGCAGTACTTC
. TRBJ2-1 TRBV29-1 . CSVTEGVCNEQFF TGTAGCGTTACGGAAGGCGTTTGCAACGAGCAGTTCTTC
few TRBJ1-4 TRBV30 . CAWSANRVNVATNEKLFF TGTGCCTGGAGTGCCAACAGGGTCAACGTTGCAACTAATGAAAAACTGTTTTTT
many TRBJ1-6 TRBV29-1 . CSVSIKGNNSPLHF TGCAGCGTTTCTATAAAGGGTAATAATTCACCCCTCCACTTT
. TRBJ1-5 TRBV2 . CAGSPDIGQPQHF TGTGCCGGCAGTCCGGACATAGGTCAGCCCCAGCATTTT